Below are 28 T cell receptor beta chains sequenced from a single sample in a study of monozygotic twins with inflammatory bowel disease. TCRdb re-called the 5' RACE reads and gives one entry per CDR3 protein, without DNA. The sample is made up of nearly 450,000 distinct CDR3 sequences, and the top ten hold around 2.4% of it. Material for sequencing was blood. These receptors came from a human donor with ulcerative colitis or Crohn's disease, or a healthy co-twin of an affected twin (not recorded which).

The gene calls are TRBV7-6 and TRBJ2-3; no DNA is available, so the TRBD1 call from TCRdb remains unchecked. There are 16 residues in the CDR3. From germline, CDR1 is SGHVS and CDR2 FNYEAQ. The CDR3 reads CASSLGGPNSRDTQYF.

V is TRBV11-2 and J is TRBJ2-1; lacking DNA, the TRBD1 call made by TCRdb goes unchecked. The CDR3 contains 19 residues. In germline, CDR1 is SGHAT, CDR2 FQNNGV. The CDR3 spells CASSSRTPARDRARNEQFF. The full variable domain, with the rest looked up from reference TRBV11-2 and TRBJ2-1, is EAGVAQSPRYKIIEKRQSVAFWCNPISGHATLYWYQQILGQGPKLLIQFQNNGVVDDSQLPKDRFSAERLKGVDSTLKIQPAKLEDSAVYLCASSSRTPARDRARNEQFFGPGTRLTVL.

The J gene is TRBJ2-2, the V gene TRBV12-3 or TRBV12-4; without DNA, the TCRdb call of TRBD1 cannot be checked. This CDR3 region has 16 residues. This chain's CDR3 is CASSLGQGGIAGELFF.

The genes are TRBV7-9 and TRBJ1-6; the TCRdb call, TRBD1, lacks DNA for checking. This CDR3 spans 16 amino acids. Germline values: CDR1 SEHNR, CDR2 FQNEAQ (reference sequence). The CDR3 spells CASSRMTGTGGSPLHF. The complete variable domain, with remaining parts taken from reference TRBV7-9 and TRBJ1-6, reads DTGVSQNPRHKITKRGQNVTFRCDPISEHNRLYWYRQTLGQGPEFLTYFQNEAQLEKSRLLSDRFSAERPKGSFSTLEIQRTEQGDSAMYLCASSRMTGTGGSPLHFGNGTRLTVT.

This CDR3 reads CASSRLAGEFEQCF. The chain combines TRBV12-3 or TRBV12-4 with TRBJ2-7; lacking DNA, the TRBD2 call made by TCRdb goes unchecked. This CDR3 comprises 14 residues.

The chain's CDR3 is CSAPQGQQETHYF. The chain links TRBV20-1 to TRBJ2-5; TCRdb outputs TRBD1, but without DNA this stays unchecked. The CDR3 loop spans 13 amino acids. The V gene's germline CDR1 is DFQATT and CDR2 SNEGSKA (reference sequence).

The CDR3 here is CASSEGTGELFF. The chain employs TRBV6-1 and TRBJ2-2. This CDR3 region has 12 residues. The germline V gene encodes CDR1 MNHNS and CDR2 SASEGT.

V is TRBV20-1 and J is TRBJ2-1; TCRdb selects TRBD2, and the lack of DNA leaves this call unchecked. This CDR3 is 12 amino acids long. CDR1 is DFQATT and CDR2 is SNEGSKA in the germline V gene (reference sequence). CDR3 residues: CSVTSALNEQFF.

The chain employs TRBV15 and TRBJ2-2; lacking DNA, the TRBD1 call made by TCRdb goes unchecked. Per germline, CDR1 LNHNV and CDR2 YYDKDF (reference sequence). CDR3 length: 15 amino acids. The CDR3 reads CATSRDSGVGGELFF.

V is TRBV28 and J is TRBJ2-6; TCRdb outputs TRBD1, but without DNA this stays unchecked. The CDR3 sequence is 18 residues long. Germline-derived CDR1 and CDR2 are MDHEN and SYDVKM. The CDR3 protein is CASSLDGTQISGANVLTF.

The chain combines TRBV27 with TRBJ1-5. In germline, CDR1 is MNHEY, CDR2 SMNVEV (reference sequence). CDR3 size: 15 residues. The CDR3 reads CASSPLTGLDQPQHF.

J is TRBJ1-2 and V is TRBV3-1; TCRdb proposes TRBD1, but this gene call is untestable without DNA. The CDR3 totals 15 residues. The germline V gene encodes CDR1 LGHDT and CDR2 YNNKEL (reference sequence). CDR3 sequence reads: CASSQGQGRTYGYTF.

V is TRBV3-1 and J is TRBJ1-6. This CDR3 comprises 15 residues. CDR1 LGHDT and CDR2 YNNKEL come from the germline V gene (reference sequence). Here the CDR3 reads CASSQGLGRDSPLHF. The full variable domain, completed using reference TRBV3-1 and TRBJ1-6, is DTAVSQTPKYLVTQMGNDKSIKCEQNLGHDTMYWYKQDSKKFLKIMFSYNNKELIINETVPNRFSPKSPDKAHLNLHINSLELGDSAVYFCASSQGLGRDSPLHFGNGTRLTVT.

The rearrangement links TRBV5-1 to TRBJ1-2; the D gene TCRdb calls, TRBD1, cannot be checked with no DNA. Germline CDR1 reads SGHRS; CDR2 reads YFSETQ. The length of the CDR3 is 17 residues. The CDR3 loop reads CASSLERTESSNYGYTF.

The genes are TRBV5-1 and TRBJ1-1. The CDR3 covers 14 residues. CDR1 and CDR2 (germline): SGHRS, YFSETQ. The CDR3 is CASSLETDLPEAFF.

V usage is TRBV4-2 and J usage is TRBJ2-3; TCRdb outputs TRBD2, but without DNA this stays unchecked. CDR3 length: 18 amino acids. Germline V lookup: CDR1 LGHNA, CDR2 YNFKEQ. The CDR3 protein is CASSQDPYSGPPTDTQYF.

The gene calls are TRBV20-1 and TRBJ2-1; the D gene TCRdb calls, TRBD2, cannot be checked with no DNA. Germline values: CDR1 DFQATT, CDR2 SNEGSKA (reference sequence). This CDR3 is built from 14 residues. This chain's CDR3 is CSARDPTRPSEQFF.

V usage is TRBV7-2 and J usage is TRBJ1-5; TCRdb selects TRBD1, and the lack of DNA leaves this call unchecked. The CDR3 runs 14 residues. Germline V CDR1 and CDR2: SGHTA, FQGNSA. CDR3 loop: CASSSGQDAQPQHF. The whole variable domain, remainder taken from reference TRBV7-2 and TRBJ1-5, is GAGVSQSPSNKVTEKGKDVELRCDPISGHTALYWYRQSLGQGLEFLIYFQGNSAPDKSGLPSDRFSAERTGGSVSTLTIQRTQQEDSAVYLCASSSGQDAQPQHFGDGTRLSIL.

CDR3 loop: CASSDQWTDGNTIYF. The chain combines TRBV4-1 with TRBJ1-3. Germline CDR1 reads MGHRA; CDR2 reads YSYEKL. The CDR3 covers 15 residues.

This sequence joins TRBV13 and TRBJ2-7; TCRdb proposes TRBD1, but this gene call is untestable without DNA. The CDR3 loop spans 13 amino acids. Germline CDR1 reads PRHDT; CDR2 reads FYEKMQ (reference sequence). This chain's CDR3 is CASSPRQGVEQYF.

The chain couples TRBV5-4 to TRBJ2-3; no DNA is available, so the TRBD2 call from TCRdb remains unchecked. This CDR3 spans 16 amino acids. The V gene's germline CDR1 is SGHNT and CDR2 YYREEE (reference sequence). CDR3 region: CASSLVTSGTQHTQYF.

CDR3 sequence reads: CSARVREETQYF. This chain uses TRBV20-1 with TRBJ2-5; lacking DNA, the TRBD2 call made by TCRdb goes unchecked. Germline CDR1 reads DFQATT; CDR2 reads SNEGSKA (reference sequence). This CDR3 spans 12 amino acids.

The genes are TRBV5-1 and TRBJ2-7; TCRdb's D gene call, TRBD2, goes unchecked for lack of DNA. The CDR3 extends over 14 amino acids. Germline V lookup: CDR1 SGHRS, CDR2 YFSETQ. The CDR3 here is CASSFEGRTYEQYF.

The V gene is TRBV5-1, the J gene TRBJ1-4; TCRdb indicates TRBD1, and absent DNA this call remains unverified. This CDR3 has 17 amino acids. Germline V gene lookup returns CDR1 SGHRS and CDR2 YFSETQ. CDR3 loop: CASSLAGNNGGNEKLFF.

The V gene is TRBV20-1, the J gene TRBJ2-5; TCRdb's D call of TRBD2 is untestable without DNA. The CDR3 is 12 amino acids. Germline values: CDR1 DFQATT, CDR2 SNEGSKA (reference sequence). CDR3 amino acids: CSALGLAETQYF.

The J gene is TRBJ2-2, the V gene TRBV12-3 or TRBV12-4; TCRdb selects TRBD2, and the lack of DNA leaves this call unchecked. The CDR3 has 14 residues. This chain's CDR3 is CATRGGWDSGELFF.

The J gene is TRBJ2-3, the V gene TRBV5-1; TCRdb lists TRBD2, though no DNA is available to test this call. The CDR3 length is 15 residues. Germline V CDR1 and CDR2: SGHRS, YFSETQ. The CDR3 reads CASSFLAGVSDTQYF.

This chain's CDR3 is CAISELGQGNTGELFF. The genes are TRBV10-3 and TRBJ2-2; TCRdb picks TRBD1, but there is no DNA to check that call. This CDR3 comprises 16 residues. Germline V gene lookup returns CDR1 ENHRY and CDR2 SYGVKD.